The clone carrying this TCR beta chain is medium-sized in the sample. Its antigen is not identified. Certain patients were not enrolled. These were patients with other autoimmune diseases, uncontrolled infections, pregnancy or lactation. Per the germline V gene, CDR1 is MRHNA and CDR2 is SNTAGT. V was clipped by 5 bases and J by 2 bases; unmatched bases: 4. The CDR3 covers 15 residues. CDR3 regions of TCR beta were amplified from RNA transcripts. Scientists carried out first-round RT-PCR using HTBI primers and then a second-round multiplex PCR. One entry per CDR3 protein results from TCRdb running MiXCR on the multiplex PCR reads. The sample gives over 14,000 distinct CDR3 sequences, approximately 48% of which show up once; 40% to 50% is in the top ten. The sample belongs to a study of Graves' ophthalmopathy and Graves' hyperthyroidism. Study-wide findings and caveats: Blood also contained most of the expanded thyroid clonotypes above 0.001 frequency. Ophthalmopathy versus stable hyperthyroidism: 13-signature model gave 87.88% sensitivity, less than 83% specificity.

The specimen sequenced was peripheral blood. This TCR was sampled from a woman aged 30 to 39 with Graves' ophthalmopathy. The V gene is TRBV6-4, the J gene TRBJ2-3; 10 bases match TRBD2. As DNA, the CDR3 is TGTGCCAGCAGTCCGACTAGCGGGTCCACAGATACGCAGTATTTT. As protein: CASSPTSGSTDTQYF.